The 24 T cell receptor beta chains reported below all come from one sample, sequenced in a study of blood T cell repertoires in COVID-19. Sequencing was performed with immunoSEQ multiplex PCR; in TCRdb, only in-frame clones are kept and a portion is missing. In the table there are over 65,000 clones, around 85% of which are singletons. Sequenced input: peripheral blood. Every receptor here comes from an elderly man with active or convalescent COVID-19.

V and J are TRBV27 and TRBJ1-6; D might be TRBD1 (5 bases). CDR1 MNHEY and CDR2 SMNVEV come from the germline V gene (reference sequence). Between the trimmed V and J ends, which lost 4 bases and 10 bases, there was a span of 17 bases. This CDR3 is 15 amino acids long. CDR3 DNA sequence: TGTGCCAGCAGTTCGATTAGCAGGGCCCCGTCACCCCTCCACTTT. This codes for CASSSISRAPSPLHF.

This clone was found a few times. This chain's CDR3 is CASSQALDRGLGTEAFF. The CDR3 bases are TGCGCCAGCAGCCAAGCACTGGACAGGGGGCTGGGGACTGAAGCTTTCTTT. The V and J genes are TRBV4-1 and TRBJ1-1, with 11 bases identical to TRBD1. V was clipped by 1 base and J by 5 bases; unmatched bases: 9. The germline V gene has CDR1 MGHRA and CDR2 YSYEKL. There are 17 residues in the CDR3.

This sequence joins TRBV9 and TRBJ1-4; 7 nucleotides match TRBD1. The J segment lost 5 bases and the V segment lost 0 bases, leaving 7 bases of the junction unmatched. The CDR3 is 16 amino acids. Germline V gene lookup returns CDR1 SGDLS and CDR2 YYNGEE. CDR3 loop: CASSVGTQGLNEKLFF. The CDR3 DNA sequence: TGTGCCAGCAGCGTAGGGACACAGGGGTTGAATGAAAAACTGTTTTTT.

The chain couples TRBV7-8 to TRBJ1-6; D perhaps matches TRBD1 (5 bases). This CDR3 spans 17 amino acids. Germline CDR1 SGHVS, CDR2 FQNEAQ. V dropped 0 bases and J dropped 8 bases, with 17 bases sitting between them. CDR3 region: CASSLALRPTGDSPLHF. CDR3 nucleotide sequence: TGTGCCAGCAGCTTAGCGCTAAGACCTACGGGGGATTCACCCCTCCACTTT.

The rearrangement joins TRBV2 to TRBJ2-7, with D tentatively TRBD2 (6 bases). V shed 0 bases and J shed 0 bases, with 15 bases lying between them. The germline CDR1 and CDR2 sequences are SNHLY and FYNNEI. This CDR3 has 17 residues. CDR3 coding DNA: TGTGCCAGCAGTGAAGCGCGACTAGGGACTTACTCCTACGAGCAGTACGTC. Amino acid sequence: CASSEARLGTYSYEQYV.

The rearrangement uses TRBV27 and TRBJ2-1, with 9 bases lining up with TRBD2. Germline V gene lookup returns CDR1 MNHEY and CDR2 SMNVEV (reference sequence). V was pared by 3 bases and J by 2 bases, with 2 bases of the junction left unmatched. The CDR3 length is 15 residues. The DNA for the CDR3 is TGTGCCAGCAGTTTCGGCGGGGGGGCCTACAATGAGCAGTTCTTC. It encodes CASSFGGGAYNEQFF.

The rearrangement uses TRBV11-3 and TRBJ1-1; D is perhaps TRBD1 (5 bases). The CDR3 covers 14 residues. Trimming took off 0 bases at V and 7 bases at J, with 12 bases between the two ends. The germline V gene encodes CDR1 SGHNT and CDR2 YENEEA. The chain's CDR3 is CASSLDRDVGEAFF. The CDR3 region has the DNA TGTGCCAGCAGCTTAGACAGGGATGTGGGTGAAGCTTTCTTT.

The chain uses TRBV5-4 and TRBJ2-2; TRBD1 aligns across 7 bases. The germline V gene encodes CDR1 SGHNT and CDR2 YYREEE (reference sequence). This CDR3 contains 15 residues. Germline trimming cut 6 bases from V and 5 bases from J; bases unmatched to any gene: 10. CDR3 protein: CASKEGQVVTGELFF. CDR3 DNA: TGTGCCAGCAAAGAAGGACAGGTTGTTACCGGGGAGCTGTTTTTT.

This clone was counted only a few times. The chain links TRBV18 to TRBJ2-2, with D unresolved. V was shortened by 4 bases and J by 4 bases, with 19 bases between the two germline ends. The CDR3 has 17 residues. Germline CDR1 and CDR2: KGHSH and LQKENI. CDR3 region: CASSRLPPQRGTGELFF. CDR3 sequence (DNA): TGTGCCAGCTCACGCCTACCTCCCCAGCGCGGCACCGGGGAGCTGTTTTTT.

This CDR3 reads CASRRGTGKSGELFF. The CDR3 DNA sequence: TGTGCCAGCAGGCGCGGGACAGGGAAGTCCGGGGAGCTGTTTTTT. This rearrangement joins TRBV6-6 to TRBJ2-2; 9 bases agree with TRBD1. Germline V gene data show CDR1 as MNHNY and CDR2 as SVGAGI (reference sequence). V lost 6 bases, J lost 6 bases, and 8 bases stayed unmatched. The CDR3 contains 15 residues.

This clone showed up just a few times. The V and J genes are TRBV6-6 and TRBJ2-7; possibly TRBD1 for D (5 bases). The CDR3 runs to 14 residues. Germline CDR1 MNHNY, CDR2 SVGAGI (reference sequence). V was shortened by 0 bases and J by 3 bases, with 9 bases between the two germline ends. The CDR3 DNA reads TGTGCCAGCAGTTACTCGCAGGGCAACTACGAGCAGTACGTC. Translated: CASSYSQGNYEQYV.

The J gene is TRBJ1-5, the V gene TRBV10-2; 8 bases agree with TRBD1. V trimming: 6 bases; J trimming: 3 bases; junction bases outside the gene matches: 7. Germline values: CDR1 WSHSY, CDR2 SAAADI. The CDR3 loop spans 15 amino acids. CDR3 protein: CASRALQGANQPQHF. CDR3 sequence (DNA): TGCGCCAGCAGGGCACTGCAGGGGGCCAATCAGCCCCAGCATTTT.

The rearrangement uses TRBV19 and TRBJ1-3; D is unresolved. Germline V gives CDR1 LNHDA, CDR2 SQIVND (reference sequence). Trimming removed 6 bases at V and 3 bases at J, with 3 bases between. There are 11 residues in the CDR3. The CDR3 protein is CASSFGNTIYF. The DNA of the CDR3 is TGTGCCAGTAGCTTTGGAAACACCATATATTTT.

The genes are TRBV27 and TRBJ2-5, with TRBD2 identical over 15 bases. Germline CDR1 and CDR2: MNHEY and SMNVEV (reference sequence). The V gene end was trimmed by 7 bases and the J gene end by 5 bases; junction bases not matched to a gene: 17. The CDR3 covers 19 residues. The CDR3, as DNA: TGTGCCAGCAACCCCTCAGCGGGGACTAGCGGGAGGAGTTGGGAGACCCAGTACTTC. Translating gives CASNPSAGTSGRSWETQYF.

Comment on this clone: This sample includes further DNA sequences coding for the same CDR3. The V and J genes are TRBV18 and TRBJ2-5; TRBD1 agrees at 7 bases. CDR3 length equals 13 residues. With V trimmed by 6 bases and J by 3 bases, 4 bases remained unmatched. The V gene's germline CDR1 is KGHSH and CDR2 LQKENI. For the CDR3, the DNA is TGTGCCAGCTCTCCGGGACAGAAAGAGACCCAGTACTTC. Its translation: CASSPGQKETQYF.

CDR3 coding DNA: TGTGCCACCTCAGGGCGAGACCAAGAGACCCAGTACTTC. It yields the protein CATSGRDQETQYF. The chain uses TRBV27 and TRBJ2-5; tentative D call: TRBD1 (5 bases). Germline V gives CDR1 MNHEY, CDR2 SMNVEV (reference sequence). The CDR3 is 13 amino acids. Trimming stripped 10 bases from V and 0 bases from J, with 12 bases between.

This chain connects TRBV6-5 to TRBJ2-7; the match to TRBD1 covers 11 bases. Germline V gene sequence: CDR1 MNHEY, CDR2 SVGAGI. V gave up 4 bases and J gave up 0 bases; unmatched junction bases: 2. The CDR3 is 15 amino acids. The CDR3 loop reads CASSWDRGYSYEQYV. The CDR3 DNA reads as TGTGCCAGCAGTTGGGACAGGGGGTACTCCTACGAGCAGTACGTC.

This chain connects TRBV19 to TRBJ2-1; 7 nucleotides match TRBD1. The V gene's germline CDR1 is LNHDA and CDR2 SQIVND (reference sequence). The CDR3 extends over 16 amino acids. J gave up 7 bases and V 2 bases, and 11 bases lay outside the gene matches. The CDR3 DNA is TGTGCCAGTAGTATAAAGGACAGGCTCGCTAGGAATGAGCAGTTCTTC. Translating it yields CASSIKDRLARNEQFF.

CDR3 coding DNA: TGTGCCAGCAGCTACGGGATGGATCAGCCCCAGCATTTT. It codes for CASSYGMDQPQHF. The chain carries TRBV7-9 and TRBJ1-5; no clear D. The ends were cut back, 4 bases at V and 5 bases at J, with 9 bases in the middle. CDR1 is SEHNR and CDR2 is FQNEAQ in the germline V gene (reference sequence). This CDR3 region has 13 residues.

The chain employs TRBV5-1 and TRBJ2-1; possible D gene TRBD1, 7 bases. Germline values: CDR1 SGHRS, CDR2 YFSETQ. Between the trimmed V and J ends, which lost 0 bases and 5 bases, there was a span of 15 bases. This CDR3 has 16 residues. The DNA for the CDR3 is TGCGCCAGCAGCTTGGTGGCGGGACAGATAAACAATGAGCAGTTCTTC. Translating gives CASSLVAGQINNEQFF. Full variable domain (rest looked up from reference TRBV5-1 and TRBJ2-1): KAGVTQTPRYLIKTRGQQVTLSCSPISGHRSVSWYQQTPGQGLQFLFEYFSETQRNKGNFPGRFSGRQFSNSRSEMNVSTLELGDSALYLCASSLVAGQINNEQFFGPGTRLTVL.

The chain carries TRBV30 and TRBJ1-2, with 7 bases aligning to TRBD1. With V trimmed by 5 bases and J by 8 bases, 8 bases remained unmatched. Per the germline V gene, CDR1 is GTSNPN and CDR2 is SVGIG (reference sequence). There are 12 residues in the CDR3. The CDR3 spells CAWDRETGGYTF. Here the CDR3 DNA reads TGTGCCTGGGACAGGGAGACGGGGGGCTACACCTTC.

V gene TRBV5-1 combines with J gene TRBJ1-2, with a tentative D call TRBD1 (5 bases). From germline, CDR1 is SGHRS and CDR2 YFSETQ. This CDR3 has 14 amino acids. V was pared by 1 base and J by 4 bases, with 11 bases between. The CDR3 sequence is CASSLTGEAYGYTF. The DNA of the CDR3 is TGCGCCAGCAGCTTGACGGGGGAGGCCTATGGCTACACCTTC.

The chain couples TRBV5-1 to TRBJ1-1; D unclear. Germline V lookup: CDR1 SGHRS, CDR2 YFSETQ. The V end was cut by 0 bases, the J end by 8 bases, with 20 bases between. The CDR3 has 16 amino acids. The CDR3 region has the DNA TGCGCCAGCAGCTTGGTGGCGGATAGTTCCGGTTCGGAAGCTTTCTTT. Amino acid sequence: CASSLVADSSGSEAFF.

This clone has only a few counts. V usage is TRBV6-2 or TRBV6-3 and J usage is TRBJ2-1; 9 bases map to TRBD2. Germline V CDR1 and CDR2: MNHEY, SVGEGT. With 5 bases clipped from V and 4 bases from J, the junction kept 6 bases outside the gene matches. The CDR3 has 15 residues. Here the CDR3 reads CASSTGTSRYNEQFF. The CDR3 bases are TGTGCCAGCAGTACTGGGACTAGCCGTTACAATGAGCAGTTCTTC.